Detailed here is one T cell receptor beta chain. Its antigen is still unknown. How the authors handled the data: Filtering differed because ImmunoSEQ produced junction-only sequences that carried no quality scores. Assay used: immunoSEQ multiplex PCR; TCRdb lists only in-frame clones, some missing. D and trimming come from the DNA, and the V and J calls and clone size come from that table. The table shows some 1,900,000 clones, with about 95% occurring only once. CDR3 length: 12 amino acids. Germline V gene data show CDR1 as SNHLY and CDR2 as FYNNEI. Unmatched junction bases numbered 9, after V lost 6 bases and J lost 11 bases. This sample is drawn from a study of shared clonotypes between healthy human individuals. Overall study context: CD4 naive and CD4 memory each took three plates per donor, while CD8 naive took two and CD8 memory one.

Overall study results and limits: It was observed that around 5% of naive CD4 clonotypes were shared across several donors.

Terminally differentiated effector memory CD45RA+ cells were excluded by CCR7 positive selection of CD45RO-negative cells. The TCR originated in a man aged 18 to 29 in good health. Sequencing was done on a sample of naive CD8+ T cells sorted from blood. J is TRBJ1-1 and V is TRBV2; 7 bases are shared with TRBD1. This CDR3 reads CASRTSGTDAFF. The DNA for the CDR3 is TGTGCCAGCAGGACCTCCGGGACAGACGCTTTCTTT.